This T cell receptor (beta chain) came from a study of control samples from healthy donors and cancer patients. Here immunoSEQ multiplex PCR was the method, and the copy in TCRdb shows in-frame clones only, minus some. The profile shows around 100,000 clones, about 89% of them singletons. Per germline, CDR1 MGHRA and CDR2 YSYEKL. The CDR3 sequence is 15 residues long. V dropped 0 bases and J dropped 3 bases, with 9 bases sitting between them. The receptor was isolated from a man aged 55 to 70 with lung cancer. The sample consisted of PBMCs. V and J are TRBV4-1 and TRBJ1-5; D not certain. The CDR3, as DNA: TGCGCCAGCAGCCAAGAGGGGATAGCCAATCAGCCCCAGCATTTT. It is translated as CASSQEGIANQPQHF.